These T cell receptor beta chains were read from a single sample in a study of Graves' ophthalmopathy and Graves' hyperthyroidism. A single record per CDR3 protein comes from TCRdb applying MiXCR to the multiplex PCR reads. The sample lists about 400,000 distinct CDR3 sequences; around 20% were seen once. What was sequenced was peripheral blood. These receptors originate from a woman under 30 with Graves' ophthalmopathy. Each CDR3 is given with its conserved first and last residue. Fields, in order: D gene, J gene, V gene, clone size, CDR3 DNA, CDR3 protein. D genes are given only for firm matches. The listing skips clone size in some rows; elsewhere it reads once, few, many or a size class.

>NA|TRBJ1-1|TRBV6-5|NA
TGTGCCAGCAGTTACGTAGGGGAAACTGAAGCTTTCTTT
CASSYVGETEAFF
>NA|TRBJ2-4|TRBV6-2/TRBV6-3|many
TGTGCCACCAAGGTGGAGATTACGGACATTCAGTACTTC
CATKVEITDIQYF
>NA|TRBJ2-7|TRBV15|many
TGTGCCACCAGCAGAGATGAGGGACGGATCTCCTACGAGCAGTACTTC
CATSRDEGRISYEQYF
>TRBD1|TRBJ1-3|TRBV30|many
TGTGCCTGGAGAAGGGACAGGGGGTCTGGAAACACCATATATTTT
CAWRRDRGSGNTIYF
>NA|TRBJ2-7|TRBV7-2|many
TGTGCCAGCAGCTTATACCCCGGAGACTCCTACGAGCAGTACTTC
CASSLYPGDSYEQYF
>NA|TRBJ2-7|TRBV9|many
TGTGCCAGCAGCGTAGCTACGGACAAGTCCTACGAGCAGTACTTC
CASSVATDKSYEQYF
>NA|TRBJ2-2|TRBV7-2|NA
TGTGCCAGCAGTTCCTGGGGAGACGGCGGGGAGCTGTTTTTT
CASSSWGDGGELFF
>NA|TRBJ2-5|TRBV12-3/TRBV12-4|NA
TGTGCCAGCAGTTTATTAGTGTCGGCTGGGGTTCGGGAGACCCAGTACTTC
CASSLLVSAGVRETQYF
>NA|TRBJ2-5|TRBV6-2/TRBV6-3|NA
TGTGCCAGCAGTTACGGGAAGGGGACCCAGTACTTC
CASSYGKGTQYF
>TRBD2|TRBJ2-7|TRBV6-5|many
TGTGCCAGCAGTTACTCCGGGACTAGCGGTACCTACGAGCAGTACTTC
CASSYSGTSGTYEQYF
>TRBD2|TRBJ2-3|TRBV6-5|NA
TGTGCCAGCAGTTACTTGACTAGCGGGAGGCCGTGGGATACGCAGTATTTT
CASSYLTSGRPWDTQYF
>NA|TRBJ2-5|TRBV27|many
TGTGCCAGCATCCGGGGAGAGACCCAGTACTTC
CASIRGETQYF
>TRBD2|TRBJ2-7|TRBV7-8|few
TGTGCCAGCAGCGCACCACTAGCGGGTGTTACTTACGAGCAGTACTTC
CASSAPLAGVTYEQYF
>NA|TRBJ2-4|TRBV7-2|many
TGTGCCAGCAGCTTATTACCGGGATGGAACATTCAGTACTTC
CASSLLPGWNIQYF
>TRBD1|TRBJ1-1|TRBV27|many
TGTGCCAGCGAAAAATCCCCGGGACAGGGGATGAACACTGAAGCTTTCTTT
CASEKSPGQGMNTEAFF
>TRBD2|TRBJ2-7|TRBV6-1|many
TGTGCCAGCAGTGAAGCATACAGACGGGGCGGGGGGGAGCAGTACTTC
CASSEAYRRGGGEQYF
>NA|TRBJ1-1|TRBV4-1|many
TGCGCCAGCAGCCCTTTAGGTCCAGGGGCCACTGAAGCTTTCTTT
CASSPLGPGATEAFF
>NA|TRBJ1-1|TRBV19|many
TGTGCCAGTAGTATGGGCCCTTTGTCTGGCACTGAAGCTTTCTTT
CASSMGPLSGTEAFF
>NA|TRBJ1-1|TRBV6-2/TRBV6-3|NA
TGTGCCAGCACCCTCCTCCCTCCTACCGGGACAAAAGACACTGAAGCTTTCTTT
CASTLLPPTGTKDTEAFF
>NA|TRBJ2-7|TRBV7-2|once
TGTGCCAGCAGCTTAGCCCCGGGACACCAATACGAGCAGTACTTC
CASSLAPGHQYEQYF